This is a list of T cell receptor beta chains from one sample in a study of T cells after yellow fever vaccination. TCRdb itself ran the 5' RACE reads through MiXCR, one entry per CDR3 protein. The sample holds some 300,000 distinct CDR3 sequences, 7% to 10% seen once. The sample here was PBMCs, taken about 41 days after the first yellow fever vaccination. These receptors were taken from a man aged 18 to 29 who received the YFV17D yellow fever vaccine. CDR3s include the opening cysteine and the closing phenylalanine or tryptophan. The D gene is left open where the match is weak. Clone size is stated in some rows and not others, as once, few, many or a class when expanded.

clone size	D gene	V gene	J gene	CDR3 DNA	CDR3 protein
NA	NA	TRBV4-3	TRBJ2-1	TGCGCCAGCAGCCAAGATCGGAGCCGGCTGCAGTTCTTC	CASSQDRSRLQFF
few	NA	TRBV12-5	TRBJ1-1	TGTGCTAGTGGTATAGGGGACACTGAAGCTTTCTTT	CASGIGDTEAFF
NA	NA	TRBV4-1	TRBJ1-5	TGCGCCAGCAGCCAAGATCTTGGCAATCAGCCCCAGCATTTT	CASSQDLGNQPQHF
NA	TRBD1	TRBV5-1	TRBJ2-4	TGCGCCAGCAGCTTCGGGGACAGTAAAAACATTCAGTACTTC	CASSFGDSKNIQYF
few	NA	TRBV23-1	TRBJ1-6	TGCGCCAGCAGTCTAAGGGGTCAGGAAGATTCACCCCTCCACTTT	CASSLRGQEDSPLHF
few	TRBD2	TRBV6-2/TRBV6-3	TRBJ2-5	TGTGCCAGCAGCCCAGCGGGGGCCGGACAAGAGACCCAGTACTTC	CASSPAGAGQETQYF
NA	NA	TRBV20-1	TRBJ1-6	TGCAGTGCTAGAGATCTGCTACTGGATTCACCCCTCCACTTT	CSARDLLLDSPLHF
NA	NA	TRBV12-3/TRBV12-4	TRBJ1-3	TGTGCCAGCAGTTTACAAGGTTCTTTAAACACCATATATTTT	CASSLQGSLNTIYF
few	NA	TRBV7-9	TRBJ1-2	TGTGCCAGCAGCCGCTTTATGAGTGCAGGGACCAACTATGGCTACACCTTC	CASSRFMSAGTNYGYTF
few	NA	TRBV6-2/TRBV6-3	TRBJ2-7	TGTGCCAGCACCATGACGTCCGGGACCCTCATTGGGGTCGAGCAGTACTTC	CASTMTSGTLIGVEQYF
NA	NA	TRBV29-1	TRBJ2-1	TGCAGTGGGGTGGAGGTCCTCTACAATGAGCAGTTCTTC	CSGVEVLYNEQFF
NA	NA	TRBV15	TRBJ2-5	TGTGCCACCCGCAGGGCTCTCCAAGATACCCAGTACTTC	CATRRALQDTQYF
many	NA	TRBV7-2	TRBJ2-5	TGTGCCAGCAGCCCGAGACTGGCCCAAGAGACCCAGTACTTC	CASSPRLAQETQYF
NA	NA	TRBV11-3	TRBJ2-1	TGTGCCAGCAGCCCCGAACCGGAAAACAATGAGCAGTTCTTC	CASSPEPENNEQFF
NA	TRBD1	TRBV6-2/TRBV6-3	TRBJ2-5	TGTGCCAGCAGAGGACAGGGGGCAGAGACCCAGTACTTC	CASRGQGAETQYF
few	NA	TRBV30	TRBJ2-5	TGTGCCTGGAGTAGAGGGGCCCAAGAGACCCAGTACTTC	CAWSRGAQETQYF
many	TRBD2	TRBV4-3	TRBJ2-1	TGCGCCAGCAGCCAACCTAGCGGGGGGACGAATGAGCAGTTCTTC	CASSQPSGGTNEQFF
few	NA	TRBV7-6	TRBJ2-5	TGTGCCAGCAGCTTAGCGGGGGCCCGGGTCACCCAGTACTTC	CASSLAGARVTQYF
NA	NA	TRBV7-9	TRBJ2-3	TGTGCCAGCAGATTAAGACAGTCTGGCCCAGATACGCAGTATTTT	CASRLRQSGPDTQYF
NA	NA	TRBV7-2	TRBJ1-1	TGTGCCAGCAGCGCCTTATGGAACACTGAAGCTTTCTTT	CASSALWNTEAFF
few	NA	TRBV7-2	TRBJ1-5	TGTGCCAGCAGCTTAGACAGGGCGCCCCAGCATTTT	CASSLDRAPQHF
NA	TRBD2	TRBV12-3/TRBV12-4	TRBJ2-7	TGTGCCAGCAGCCCATGGGAACGCGGGAGGTCCTACGAGCAGTACTTC	CASSPWERGRSYEQYF
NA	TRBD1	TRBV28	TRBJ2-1	TGTGCCAGCAGTGCCGGACAGGGGGCAAAAGAGTTCTTC	CASSAGQGAKEFF